A single sample gave rise to the 15 T cell receptor beta chains below, sequenced in a study of blood T cells in healthy people across ages. Primers used in a second PCR of about 7 to 12 cycles were a sample-barcoded 5' primer and a J-beta primer mix. Via MiXCR, TCRdb re-called the 5' RACE reads, giving one row per CDR3 protein. Here the sample spans hundreds of thousands of distinct CDR3 sequences, more than 25% being singletons. Material: blood. These receptors were collected from a woman of 80 years or more in good health.

The J gene is TRBJ1-1, the V gene TRBV27; D might be TRBD1 (5 bases). V lost 7 bases and J lost 4, with 19 bases in between. The CDR3 runs 15 residues. The germline CDR1 and CDR2 sequences are MNHEY and SMNVEV (reference sequence). The CDR3 sequence: CASTLVGGETTEAFF. The CDR3 DNA follows: TGTGCCAGCACTCTGGTGGGGGGGGAGACCACTGAAGCTTTCTTT.

The table lists this clonotype with many counts. The chain is built from TRBV4-2 and TRBJ1-2; no firm D call. The V gene's germline CDR1 is LGHNA and CDR2 YNFKEQ. This CDR3 contains 15 residues. Trimming shortened V by 1 base and J by 8 bases, and 17 bases separated the two germline ends. The CDR3 spells CASSQVEKGLAGYTF. CDR3 DNA sequence: TGTGCCAGCAGCCAAGTGGAAAAGGGTCTCGCCGGCTACACCTTC.

This clonotype was recorded at least ten times. One end of the junction is discordant with germline, which a read error may explain. The chain uses TRBV5-1 and TRBJ2-2, with D perhaps TRBD2 (6 bases). The V gene's germline CDR1 is SGHRS and CDR2 YFSETQ. The CDR3 sequence is 15 residues long. The CDR3 reads CASSLSGANTGELFF. In nucleotides, the CDR3 is TGTGCCAGCAGCTTGTCGGGGGCGAACACCGGGGAGCTGTTTTTT.

This clonotype was seen ten or more times. The rearrangement joins TRBV3-1 to TRBJ1-2, with no clear D. The CDR3 extends over 11 amino acids. V was pared by 1 base and J by 7 bases, with 4 bases between. Germline V gene data show CDR1 as LGHDT and CDR2 as YNNKEL (reference sequence). The chain's CDR3 is CASSQVGGYTF. The CDR3 bases are TGTGCCAGCAGCCAAGTAGGTGGCTACACCTTC.

This clonotype was picked up a small number of times. V gene TRBV5-1 combines with J gene TRBJ2-7; maybe TRBD2 (6 bases). Germline values: CDR1 SGHRS, CDR2 YFSETQ. V lost 0 bases to trimming and J lost 3 bases, with 13 bases between them. This CDR3 is 15 amino acids long. CDR3 DNA: TGCGCCAGCAGCTTGGACACGGGAGCTAGCTACGAGCAGTACTTC. Protein: CASSLDTGASYEQYF.

The V gene is TRBV6-6, the J gene TRBJ1-5; 8 bases are shared with TRBD1. With 6 bases clipped from V and 11 bases from J, the junction kept 12 bases outside the gene matches. This CDR3 comprises 14 residues. Germline lookup yields CDR1 MNHNY and CDR2 SVGAGI (reference sequence). This CDR3 reads CASSMDRVGVSQHF. CDR3 bases: TGTGCCAGCAGCATGGACAGGGTGGGAGTGTCCCAGCATTTT.

This clonotype was observed many times. In DNA form, the CDR3 reads TGTGCCAGCAGCCCACTAGCGGGGGTAAACAATGAGCAGTTCTTC. Translated, it gives CASSPLAGVNNEQFF. The chain has TRBV7-9 and TRBJ2-1; the match to TRBD2 covers 11 bases. This CDR3 is 15 amino acids long. CDR1 SEHNR and CDR2 FQNEAQ come from the germline V gene (reference sequence). Germline trimming cut 5 bases from V and 5 bases from J; bases unmatched to any gene: 5.

V and J are TRBV12-3 or TRBV12-4 and TRBJ2-2; D remains ambiguous. This CDR3 region has 14 residues. Trimming removed 3 bases at V and 0 bases at J, with 5 bases between. The CDR3 region is CASSFPANTGELFF. The DNA of the CDR3 is TGTGCCAGCAGTTTCCCAGCGAACACCGGGGAGCTGTTTTTT.

This clonotype has just a few counts. V usage is TRBV21-1 and J usage is TRBJ1-4; the D call TRBD1 from the table was never checked on the DNA. TRBV21-1 counts as a pseudogene. This CDR3 region has 17 residues. The CDR3 spells CASSKGRPGSRREKLFF. The DNA of the CDR3 is TGTGCCAGCAGCAAAGGACGCCCGGGTTCCCGCAGGGAAAAACTGTTTTTT.

This clonotype was recorded many times. The chain links TRBV7-8 to TRBJ2-3; D is unclear. Trimming shortened V by 0 bases and J by 13 bases, and 8 bases separated the two germline ends. Germline V gives CDR1 SGHVS, CDR2 FQNEAQ. This CDR3 comprises 11 residues. CDR3 in amino acids: CASSLAGNEYF. The CDR3 DNA sequence: TGTGCCAGCAGCTTAGCGGGAAATGAGTATTTT.

This clonotype was seen at least ten times. The V and J genes are TRBV3-1 and TRBJ2-1; D gene uncertain. CDR3 size: 13 residues. Trimming shortened V by 5 bases and J by 5 bases, and 10 bases separated the two germline ends. Germline-derived CDR1 and CDR2 are LGHDT and YNNKEL (reference sequence). The CDR3 is CASSASLDNEQFF. The CDR3 bases are TGTGCCAGCAGCGCCAGCTTGGACAATGAGCAGTTCTTC.

This clonotype appeared many times. The V call is TRBV14, the J call TRBJ2-7; 10 bases agree with TRBD1. Per germline, CDR1 SGHDN and CDR2 FVKESK. This CDR3 spans 16 amino acids. J lost 5 bases, V lost 3 bases, and 10 bases had no gene match. CDR3 region: CASSQNSGQGSDEQYF. In nucleotides, the CDR3 is TGTGCCAGCAGCCAGAACTCGGGACAGGGGAGCGACGAGCAGTACTTC.

This clonotype has more than one count but fewer than ten. V usage is TRBV5-1 and J usage is TRBJ2-1, with no clear D. Trimming took 1 base from V and 5 from J, leaving 13 bases between them. Germline assignment: CDR1 SGHRS and CDR2 YFSETQ. The CDR3 covers 15 residues. The CDR3 is CASSLTPRVNNEQFF. In nucleotides, the CDR3 is TGCGCCAGCAGCTTGACCCCCCGGGTAAACAATGAGCAGTTCTTC.

This clonotype was seen ten or more times. V is TRBV3-1 and J is TRBJ2-5; 10 nucleotides match TRBD2. The length of the CDR3 is 16 residues. V dropped 3 bases and J dropped 5; count of bases not matched to a gene: 9. Per germline, CDR1 LGHDT and CDR2 YNNKEL (reference sequence). The CDR3 DNA reads as TGTGCCAGCAGCCAGAGCGGGGGGGCTAAGCGGGAGACCCAGTACTTC. Translating gives CASSQSGGAKRETQYF.

This chain connects TRBV20-1 to TRBJ1-2; D may be TRBD1 (5 bases). Germline values: CDR1 DFQATT, CDR2 SNEGSKA (reference sequence). Between the trimmed V and J ends, which lost 5 bases and 4 bases, there was a span of 14 bases. The CDR3 is made up of 13 amino acids. CDR3 nucleotide sequence: TGCAGTGCTGGGGACGGAATGGCCTATGGCTACACCTTC. Protein product: CSAGDGMAYGYTF.